This entry describes one T cell receptor (beta chain). Genomic DNA of every subset was divided equally among multiple immunoSEQ plates. Profiling relied on immunoSEQ multiplex PCR, and the TCRdb table lists in-frame clones only, not all of them. The repertoire consists of around 2.5 million clones, with approximately 94% occurring once and the leading ten covering 0.36%. The data are from a study of shared clonotypes between healthy human individuals. V was clipped by 3 bases and J by 5 bases; unmatched bases: 7. The germline V gene has CDR1 SGHVS and CDR2 FQNEAQ. This CDR3 contains 15 residues. V is TRBV7-8 and J is TRBJ2-3, with 8 positions matching TRBD2. The sequence derives from a man between 18 and 35 years old in good health. Some clones in this sample may be carry-over from other donors' samples. Input material: naive CD4+ T cells from PBMCs. Subset noted: CD45RA+ positively selected. The CDR3, as DNA: TGTGCCAGCAGCTTGTACCCGGCGGGGGGAGATACGCAGTATTTT. This translates into CASSLYPAGGDTQYF.